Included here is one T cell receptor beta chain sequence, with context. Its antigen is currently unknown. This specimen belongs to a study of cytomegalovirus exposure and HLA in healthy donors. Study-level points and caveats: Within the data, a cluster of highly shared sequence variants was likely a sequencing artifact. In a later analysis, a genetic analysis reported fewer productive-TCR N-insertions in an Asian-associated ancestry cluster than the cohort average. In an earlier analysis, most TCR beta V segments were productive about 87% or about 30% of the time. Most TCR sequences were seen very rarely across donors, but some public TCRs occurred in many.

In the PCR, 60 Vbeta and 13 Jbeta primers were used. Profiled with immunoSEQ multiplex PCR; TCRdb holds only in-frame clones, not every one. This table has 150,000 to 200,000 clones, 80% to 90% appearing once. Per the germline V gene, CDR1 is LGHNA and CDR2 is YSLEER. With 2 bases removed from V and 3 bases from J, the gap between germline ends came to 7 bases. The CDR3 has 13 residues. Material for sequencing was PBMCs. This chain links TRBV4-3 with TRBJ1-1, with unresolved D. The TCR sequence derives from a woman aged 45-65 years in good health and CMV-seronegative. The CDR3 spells CASSQYGYTEAFF. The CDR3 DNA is TGCGCCAGCAGCCAATACGGGTACACTGAAGCTTTCTTT.